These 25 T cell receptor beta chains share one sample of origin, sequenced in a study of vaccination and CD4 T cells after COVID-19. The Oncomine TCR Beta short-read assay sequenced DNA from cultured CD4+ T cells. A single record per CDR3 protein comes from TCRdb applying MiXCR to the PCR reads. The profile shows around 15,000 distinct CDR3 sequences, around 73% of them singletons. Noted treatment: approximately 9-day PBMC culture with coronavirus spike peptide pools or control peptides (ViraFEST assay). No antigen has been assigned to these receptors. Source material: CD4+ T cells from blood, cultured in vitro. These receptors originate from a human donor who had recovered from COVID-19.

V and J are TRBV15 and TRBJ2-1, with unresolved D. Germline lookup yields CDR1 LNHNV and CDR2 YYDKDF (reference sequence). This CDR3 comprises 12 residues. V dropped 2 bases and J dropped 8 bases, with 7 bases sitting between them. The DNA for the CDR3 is TGTGCCACCAGCAGACTTAGTTATGAGCAGTTCTTC. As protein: CATSRLSYEQFF. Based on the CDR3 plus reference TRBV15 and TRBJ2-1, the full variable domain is DAMVIQNPRYQVTQFGKPVTLSCSQTLNHNVMYWYQQKSSQAPKLLFHYYDKDFNNEADTPDNFQSRRPNTSFCFLDIRSPGLGDTAMYLCATSRLSYEQFFGPGTRLTVL.

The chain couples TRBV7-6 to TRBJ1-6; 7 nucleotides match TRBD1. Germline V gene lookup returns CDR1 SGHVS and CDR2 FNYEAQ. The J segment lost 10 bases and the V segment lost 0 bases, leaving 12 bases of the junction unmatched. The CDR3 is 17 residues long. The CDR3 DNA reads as TGTGCCAGCAGCTTAGCTTCAGTAGGGACAGAGGGGTCACCCCTCCACTTT. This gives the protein CASSLASVGTEGSPLHF.

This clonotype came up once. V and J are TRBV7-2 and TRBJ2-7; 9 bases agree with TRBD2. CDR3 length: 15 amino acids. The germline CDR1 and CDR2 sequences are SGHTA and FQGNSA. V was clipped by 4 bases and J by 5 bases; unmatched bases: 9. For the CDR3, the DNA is TGTGCCAGCAGCTACCTAGGGCTAGCGGGACACGAGCAGTACTTC. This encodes CASSYLGLAGHEQYF.

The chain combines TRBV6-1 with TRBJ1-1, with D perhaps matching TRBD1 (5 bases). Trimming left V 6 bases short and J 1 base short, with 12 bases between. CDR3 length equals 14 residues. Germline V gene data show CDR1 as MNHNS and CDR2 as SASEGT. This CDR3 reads CASRTGGWNTEAFF. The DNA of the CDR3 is TGTGCCAGCAGAACGGGGGGATGGAACACTGAAGCTTTCTTT.

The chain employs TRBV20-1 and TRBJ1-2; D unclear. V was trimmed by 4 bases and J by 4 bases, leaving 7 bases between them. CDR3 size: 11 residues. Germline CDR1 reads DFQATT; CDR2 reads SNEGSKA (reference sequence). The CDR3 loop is CSATGSYGYTF. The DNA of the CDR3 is TGCAGTGCTACAGGTAGCTATGGCTACACCTTC.

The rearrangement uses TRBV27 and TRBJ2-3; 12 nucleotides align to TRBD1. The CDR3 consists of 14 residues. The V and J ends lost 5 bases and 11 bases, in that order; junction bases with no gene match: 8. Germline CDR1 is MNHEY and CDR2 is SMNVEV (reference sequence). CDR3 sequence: CASSPPGQGARQYF. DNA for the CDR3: TGTGCCAGCAGTCCCCCGGGACAGGGGGCCCGGCAGTATTTT.

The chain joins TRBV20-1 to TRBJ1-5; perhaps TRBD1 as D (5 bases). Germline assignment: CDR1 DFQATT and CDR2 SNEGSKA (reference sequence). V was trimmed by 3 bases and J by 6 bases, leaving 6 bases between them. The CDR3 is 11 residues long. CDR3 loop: CSASQGQPQHF. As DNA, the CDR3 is TGCAGTGCTAGTCAGGGTCAGCCCCAGCATTTT.

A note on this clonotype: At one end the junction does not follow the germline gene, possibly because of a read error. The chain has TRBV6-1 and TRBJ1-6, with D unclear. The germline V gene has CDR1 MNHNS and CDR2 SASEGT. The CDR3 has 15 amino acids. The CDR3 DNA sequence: TGTGCCAGCACCCTTCGTCGGGATTATAGTTCACCCCTCCACTTT. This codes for CASTLRRDYSSPLHF.

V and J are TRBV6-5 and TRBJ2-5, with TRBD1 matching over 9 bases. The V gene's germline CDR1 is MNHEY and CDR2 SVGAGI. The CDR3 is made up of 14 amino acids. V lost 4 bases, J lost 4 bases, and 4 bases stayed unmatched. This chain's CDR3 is CASSFDRGSETQYF. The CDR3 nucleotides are TGTGCCAGCAGTTTCGACAGGGGGTCAGAGACCCAGTACTTC.

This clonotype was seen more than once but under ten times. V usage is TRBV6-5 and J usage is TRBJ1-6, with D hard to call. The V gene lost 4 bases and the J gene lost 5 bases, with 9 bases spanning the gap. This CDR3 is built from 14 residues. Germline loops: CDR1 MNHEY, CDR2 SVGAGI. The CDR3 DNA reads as TGTGCCAGCAGTTGGGCGGTACATAATTCACCCCTCCACTTT. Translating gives CASSWAVHNSPLHF.

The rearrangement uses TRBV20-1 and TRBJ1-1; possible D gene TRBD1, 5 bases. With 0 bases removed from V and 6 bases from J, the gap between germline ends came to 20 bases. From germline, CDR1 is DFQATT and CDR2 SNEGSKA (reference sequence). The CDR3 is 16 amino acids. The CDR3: CSARDLSRGVAPEAFF. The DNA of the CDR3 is TGCAGTGCTAGAGATTTGAGCAGAGGGGTCGCTCCTGAAGCTTTCTTT.

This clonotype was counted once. CDR3 sequence: CASSQVTLLADTQYF. CDR3 nucleotide sequence: TGCGCCAGCAGCCAAGTAACCCTACTGGCAGATACGCAGTATTTT. The chain couples TRBV4-1 to TRBJ2-3; D ambiguous. The CDR3 is 15 residues long. V was shortened by 1 base and J by 4 bases, with 12 bases between the two germline ends. Germline assignment: CDR1 MGHRA and CDR2 YSYEKL.

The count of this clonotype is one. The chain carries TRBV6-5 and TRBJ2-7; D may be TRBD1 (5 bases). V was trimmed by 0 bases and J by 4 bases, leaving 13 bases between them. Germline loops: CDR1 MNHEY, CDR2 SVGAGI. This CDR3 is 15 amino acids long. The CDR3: CASSYSKWGSYEQYF. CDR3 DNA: TGTGCCAGCAGTTACTCGAAATGGGGCTCATACGAGCAGTACTTC.

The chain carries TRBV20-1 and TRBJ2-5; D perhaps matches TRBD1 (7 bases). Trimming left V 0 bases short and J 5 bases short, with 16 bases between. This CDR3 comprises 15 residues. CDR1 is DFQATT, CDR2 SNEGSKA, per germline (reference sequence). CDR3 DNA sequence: TGCAGTGCTAGAGATTTCAGGGGGGCGGCGGAGACCCAGTACTTC. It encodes CSARDFRGAAETQYF.

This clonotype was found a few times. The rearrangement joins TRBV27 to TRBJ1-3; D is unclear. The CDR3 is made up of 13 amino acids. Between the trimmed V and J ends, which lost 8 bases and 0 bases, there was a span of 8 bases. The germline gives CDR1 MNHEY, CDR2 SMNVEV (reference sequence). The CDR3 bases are TGTGCCAGCCGCCCGAACTCTGGAAACACCATATATTTT. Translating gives CASRPNSGNTIYF.

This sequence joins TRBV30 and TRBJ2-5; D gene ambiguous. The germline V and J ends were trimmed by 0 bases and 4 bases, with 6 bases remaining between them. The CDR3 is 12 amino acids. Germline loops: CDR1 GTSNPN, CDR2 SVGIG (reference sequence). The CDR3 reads CAWSVRVETQYF. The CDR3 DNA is TGTGCCTGGAGTGTACGGGTAGAGACCCAGTACTTC. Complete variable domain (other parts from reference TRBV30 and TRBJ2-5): SQTIHQWPATLVQPVGSPLSLECTVEGTSNPNLYWYRQAAGRGLQLLFYSVGIGQISSEVPQNLSASRPQDRQFILSSKKLLLSDSGFYLCAWSVRVETQYFGPGTRLLVL.

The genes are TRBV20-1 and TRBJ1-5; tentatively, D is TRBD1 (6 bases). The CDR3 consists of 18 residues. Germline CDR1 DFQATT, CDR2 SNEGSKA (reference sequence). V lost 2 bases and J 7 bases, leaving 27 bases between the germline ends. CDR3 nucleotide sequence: TGCAGTGCTAGAACCTTGGGTAATCACAGGGTAGGGGGGCAGCCCCAGCATTTT. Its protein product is CSARTLGNHRVGGQPQHF.

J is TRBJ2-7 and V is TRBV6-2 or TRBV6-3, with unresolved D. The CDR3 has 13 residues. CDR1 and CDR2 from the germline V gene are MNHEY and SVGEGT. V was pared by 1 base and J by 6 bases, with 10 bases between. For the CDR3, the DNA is TGTGCCAGCAGTTACTTTCGGCAAAGCGAGCAGTACTTC. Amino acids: CASSYFRQSEQYF.

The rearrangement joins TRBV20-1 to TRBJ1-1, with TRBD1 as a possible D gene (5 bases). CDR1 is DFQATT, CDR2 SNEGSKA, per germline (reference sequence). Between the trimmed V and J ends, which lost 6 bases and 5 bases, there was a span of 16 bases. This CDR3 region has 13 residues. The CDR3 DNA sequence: TGCAGTGCGGGGACCCCCCCGAGGACTGAAGCTTTCTTT. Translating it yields CSAGTPPRTEAFF.

The CDR3 nucleotides are TGTGCCAGCAACCCCGGGACTAGCGGGAGGGGCTACAATGAGCAGTTCTTC. This translates into CASNPGTSGRGYNEQFF. The chain is built from TRBV28 and TRBJ2-1; 16 bases fit TRBD2. Germline trimming cut 7 bases from V and 3 bases from J; bases unmatched to any gene: 6. CDR3 length equals 17 residues. Germline-derived CDR1 and CDR2 are MDHEN and SYDVKM.

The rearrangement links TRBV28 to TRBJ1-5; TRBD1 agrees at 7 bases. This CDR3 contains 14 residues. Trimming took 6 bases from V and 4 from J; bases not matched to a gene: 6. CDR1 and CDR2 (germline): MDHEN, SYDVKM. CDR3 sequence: CASRTGQSNQPQHF. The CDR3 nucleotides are TGTGCCAGCAGGACAGGGCAGAGTAATCAGCCCCAGCATTTT. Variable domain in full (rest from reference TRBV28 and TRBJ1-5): DVKVTQSSRYLVKRTGEKVFLECVQDMDHENMFWYRQDPGLGLRLIYFSYDVKMKEKGDIPEGYSVSREKKERFSLILESASTNQTSMYLCASRTGQSNQPQHFGDGTRLSIL.

In nucleotides, the CDR3 is TGTGCCAGCAGCTCCTACACAGATACGCAGTATTTT. It encodes CASSSYTDTQYF. V is TRBV7-2 and J is TRBJ2-3; D is ambiguous. V was trimmed by 4 bases and J by 2 bases, leaving 4 bases between them. CDR1 and CDR2 from the germline V gene are SGHTA and FQGNSA. The CDR3 runs 12 residues.

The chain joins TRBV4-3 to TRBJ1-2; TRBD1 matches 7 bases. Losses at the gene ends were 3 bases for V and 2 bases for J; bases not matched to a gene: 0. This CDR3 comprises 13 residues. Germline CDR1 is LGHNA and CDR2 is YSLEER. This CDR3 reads CASSQTGNYGYTF. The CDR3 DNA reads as TGCGCCAGCAGCCAGACAGGGAACTATGGCTACACCTTC.

Written as DNA, the CDR3 is TGTGCCAGCAGCCCAGGGGACAGGATCGGGTACACCTTC. This codes for CASSPGDRIGYTF. The V call is TRBV7-2, the J call TRBJ1-2; 8 positions agree with TRBD1. V lost 5 bases, J lost 11 bases, and 10 bases stayed unmatched. The germline V gene encodes CDR1 SGHTA and CDR2 FQGNSA. The CDR3 consists of 13 residues.

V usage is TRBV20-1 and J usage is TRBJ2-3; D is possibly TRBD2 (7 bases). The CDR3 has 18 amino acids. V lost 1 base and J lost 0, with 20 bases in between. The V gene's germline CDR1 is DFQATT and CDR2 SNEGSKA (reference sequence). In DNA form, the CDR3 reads TGCAGTGCTAGAGCGGCGGGGGCCGCCTTTCGAAGCACAGATACGCAGTATTTT. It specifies CSARAAGAAFRSTDTQYF.